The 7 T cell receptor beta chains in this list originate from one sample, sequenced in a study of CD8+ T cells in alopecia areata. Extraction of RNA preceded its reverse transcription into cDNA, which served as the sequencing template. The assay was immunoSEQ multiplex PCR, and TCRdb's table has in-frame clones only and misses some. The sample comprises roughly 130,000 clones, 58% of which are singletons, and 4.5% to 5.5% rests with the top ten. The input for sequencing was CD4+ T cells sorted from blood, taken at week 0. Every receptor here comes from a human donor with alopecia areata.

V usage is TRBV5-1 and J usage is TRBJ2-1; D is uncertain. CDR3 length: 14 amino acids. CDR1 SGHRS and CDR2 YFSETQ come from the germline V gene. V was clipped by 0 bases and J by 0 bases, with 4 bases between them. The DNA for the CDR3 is TGCGCCAGCAGCTTGGACACCTCCTACAATGAGCAGTTCTTC. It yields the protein CASSLDTSYNEQFF.

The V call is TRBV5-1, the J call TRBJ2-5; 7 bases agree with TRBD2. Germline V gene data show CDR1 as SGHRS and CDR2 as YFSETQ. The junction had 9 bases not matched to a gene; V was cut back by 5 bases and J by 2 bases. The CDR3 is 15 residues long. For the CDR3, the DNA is TGCGCCAGCAGGGCGCGAGCGGGGCAGCAAGAGACCCAGTACTTC. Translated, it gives CASRARAGQQETQYF.

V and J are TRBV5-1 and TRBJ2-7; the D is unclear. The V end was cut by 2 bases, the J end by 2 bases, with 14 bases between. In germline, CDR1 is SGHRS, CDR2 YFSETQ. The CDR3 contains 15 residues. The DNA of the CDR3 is TGCGCCAGCAGCTTTTCGGGCAGGCAACCCTACGAGCAGTACTTC. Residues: CASSFSGRQPYEQYF. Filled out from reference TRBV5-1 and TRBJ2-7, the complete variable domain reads KAGVTQTPRYLIKTRGQQVTLSCSPISGHRSVSWYQQTPGQGLQFLFEYFSETQRNKGNFPGRFSGRQFSNSRSEMNVSTLELGDSALYLCASSFSGRQPYEQYFGPGTRLTVT.

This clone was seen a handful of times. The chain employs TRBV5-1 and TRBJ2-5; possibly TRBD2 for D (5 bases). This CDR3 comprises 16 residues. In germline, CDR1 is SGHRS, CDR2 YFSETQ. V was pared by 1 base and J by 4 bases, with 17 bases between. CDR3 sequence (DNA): TGCGCCAGCAGCTTGAGTGCTAGCTTTTCGGGAGAGACCCAGTACTTC. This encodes CASSLSASFSGETQYF.

CDR3 region: CASSYLAGFNEQFF. In nucleotides, the CDR3 is TGTGCCAGCAGCTATCTAGCGGGATTCAATGAGCAGTTCTTC. V is TRBV11-2 and J is TRBJ2-1; 9 nucleotides align to TRBD2. This CDR3 has 14 amino acids. The V gene end was trimmed by 4 bases and the J gene end by 6 bases; junction bases not matched to a gene: 4. The germline V gene encodes CDR1 SGHAT and CDR2 FQNNGV.

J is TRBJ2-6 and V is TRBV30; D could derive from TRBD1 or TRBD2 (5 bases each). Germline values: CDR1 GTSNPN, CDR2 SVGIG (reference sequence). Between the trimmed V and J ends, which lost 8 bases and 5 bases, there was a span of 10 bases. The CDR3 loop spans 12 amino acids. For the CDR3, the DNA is TGTGCCCGGGGCGGCCGGGCCAACGTCCTGACTTTC. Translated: CARGGRANVLTF.

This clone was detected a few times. The CDR3 loop is CASSPIGGQGLIKGEQYF. DNA for the CDR3: TGTGCCAGCTCACCGATCGGAGGCCAGGGATTAATTAAGGGCGAGCAGTACTTC. V is TRBV18 and J is TRBJ2-7, with D perhaps given as TRBD1 or TRBD2 (5 bases each). Between the trimmed V and J ends, which lost 3 bases and 6 bases, there was a span of 27 bases. Germline CDR1 reads KGHSH; CDR2 reads LQKENI. The CDR3 contains 18 residues.